Listed below are T cell receptor beta chains from one sample, sequenced in a study of shared clonotypes between healthy human individuals. Profiling relied on immunoSEQ multiplex PCR, and the TCRdb table lists in-frame clones only, not all of them. In the table there are about 980,000 clones, approximately 76% of which are singletons. Material for sequencing was memory CD4+ T cells sorted from blood. All receptors come from a man younger than 30 in good health. Each CDR3 is given with its conserved first and last residue. Each record gives: J gene, V gene, CDR3 protein.

J: TRBJ2-1
V: TRBV5-4
CDR3: CASSLAHDPYNEQFF

J: TRBJ1-6
V: TRBV2
CDR3: CASGGGGSPLHF

J: TRBJ1-1
V: TRBV5-1
CDR3: CASSWRGDRVNTEAFF

J: TRBJ1-5
V: TRBV5-8
CDR3: CASSLAGHSNQPQHF

J: TRBJ2-1
V: TRBV20-1
CDR3: CSASWYDEQFF

J: TRBJ1-2
V: TRBV6-6
CDR3: CASSWGNYGYTF

J: TRBJ1-2
V: TRBV27
CDR3: CASSLGVGHNYTF

J: TRBJ1-6
V: TRBV27
CDR3: CASSFFSTGISPLHF

J: TRBJ2-2
V: TRBV7-7
CDR3: CASSLFSSPGELFF

J: TRBJ2-7
V: TRBV28
CDR3: CASRPGDNSYEQYF

J: TRBJ1-5
V: TRBV28
CDR3: CASSLRQGLGRHF

J: TRBJ2-3
V: TRBV5-4
CDR3: CASSLVTLGQGQDTQYF

J: TRBJ2-5
V: TRBV12-5
CDR3: CASGLGRTGGTETQYF

J: TRBJ2-2
V: TRBV10-3
CDR3: CAISSRGQVTGELFF

J: TRBJ2-3
V: TRBV18
CDR3: CASSPQPPDTQYF

J: TRBJ1-2
V: TRBV2
CDR3: CASSEERGTNYGYTF

J: TRBJ2-5
V: TRBV27
CDR3: CASTPTGARKTQYF

J: TRBJ2-7
V: TRBV30
CDR3: CAWMDRGSEQYF

J: TRBJ1-1
V: TRBV7-3
CDR3: CASSLMLGTEAFF

J: TRBJ2-3
V: TRBV5-1
CDR3: CASTKTVSTDTQYF

J: TRBJ2-3
V: TRBV9
CDR3: CASSVAPSGISTDTQYF

J: TRBJ1-1
V: TRBV28
CDR3: CASSLNRVVRTEAFF

J: TRBJ2-6
V: TRBV11-2
CDR3: CASSSGRISSGANVLTF

J: TRBJ2-7
V: TRBV6-1
CDR3: CATEALGQGRSEQYF

J: TRBJ2-7
V: TRBV6-1
CDR3: CASSEVGVAGYEQYF